These 18 T cell receptor beta chains came from one sample sequenced in a study of blood T cell repertoires in COVID-19. Profiled with immunoSEQ multiplex PCR; TCRdb holds only in-frame clones, not every one. The sample consists of 65,000 or so clones, about 66% of them appearing once. The specimen sequenced was PBMCs or T cells enriched from blood (not recorded which). All receptors derive from a woman aged 60-75 years who had been exposed to COVID-19.

The V call is TRBV7-3, the J call TRBJ2-1; TRBD2 aligns across 9 bases. This CDR3 comprises 15 residues. Germline trimming cut 5 bases from V and 7 bases from J; bases unmatched to any gene: 9. CDR1 and CDR2 (germline): SGHTA, FQGTGA. CDR3 sequence (DNA): TGTGCCAGCAGCCGCGGGGGGGCCGGAGGTAATGAGCAGTTCTTC. Amino acid sequence: CASSRGGAGGNEQFF.

This rearrangement joins TRBV6-2 or TRBV6-3 to TRBJ2-7; possibly TRBD2 for D (5 bases). Germline lookup yields CDR1 MNHEY and CDR2 SVGEGT. CDR3 length: 18 amino acids. The ends were cut back, 5 bases at V and 3 bases at J, with 26 bases in the middle. The CDR3 DNA reads as TGTGCCAGCAGTCAACTCAAAACCCGGTACAACGGGAACTACGAGCAGTACTTC. Translating it yields CASSQLKTRYNGNYEQYF.

The J gene is TRBJ1-1, the V gene TRBV28, with D maybe TRBD1 (6 bases). Trimming left V 2 bases short and J 4 bases short, with 11 bases between. The CDR3 is 14 residues long. The germline V gene encodes CDR1 MDHEN and CDR2 SYDVKM. The CDR3 bases are TGTGCCAGCAGTTTAACCCAGGGGCCCACTGAAGCTTTCTTT. This translates into CASSLTQGPTEAFF.

This clone showed up just a few times. This chain connects TRBV28 to TRBJ1-5, with D possibly being TRBD1 (5 bases). This CDR3 has 15 amino acids. Germline V gene lookup returns CDR1 MDHEN and CDR2 SYDVKM. V was shortened by 1 base and J by 1 base, with 8 bases between the two germline ends. The CDR3 region is CASSLYGASNQPQHF. For the CDR3, the DNA is TGTGCCAGCAGTTTATATGGGGCCAGCAATCAGCCCCAGCATTTT.

The chain employs TRBV30 and TRBJ1-2, with no clear D. Trimming took off 2 bases at V and 8 bases at J, with 15 bases between the two ends. The CDR3 has 13 residues. Germline CDR1 reads GTSNPN; CDR2 reads SVGIG (reference sequence). This CDR3 reads CAWSRETAGGYTF. The DNA of the CDR3 is TGTGCCTGGAGTCGGGAGACTGCCGGGGGCTACACCTTC.

This chain joins TRBV7-2 and TRBJ1-1; D uncertain. Deletions cut 2 bases from V and 5 bases from J, with 9 bases between. Germline CDR1 is SGHTA and CDR2 is FQGNSA. The CDR3 consists of 13 residues. The CDR3 here is CASSLSRGTEAFF. The CDR3 coding sequence is TGTGCCAGCAGCTTATCCCGCGGGACTGAAGCTTTCTTT.

The chain carries TRBV29-1 and TRBJ2-1, with D perhaps matching TRBD2 (6 bases). With 4 bases removed from V and 3 bases from J, the gap between germline ends came to 10 bases. CDR3 length equals 13 residues. Germline V gene sequence: CDR1 SQVTM, CDR2 ANQGSEA. In nucleotides, the CDR3 is TGCAGCGTTGGGGGACTGAACTACAATGAGCAGTTCTTC. The encoded protein is CSVGGLNYNEQFF.

CDR3 nucleotides: TGTGCCTTCACAAAGGGGACTGAAGCTTTCTTT. It encodes CAFTKGTEAFF. V and J are TRBV30 and TRBJ1-1; possibly TRBD1 for D (5 bases). Germline CDR1 is GTSNPN and CDR2 is SVGIG (reference sequence). The CDR3 contains 11 residues. V shed 7 bases and J shed 5 bases, with 11 bases lying between them.

Of note for this clone: The germline gene is not matched at one end of the junction; a read error may be the cause. The CDR3 DNA reads TGTGCCAGCTGTGAAGGGCTGGGGGGGTTGGGTCAGCCCCAGCATTTT. Protein sequence: CASCEGLGGLGQPQHF. This chain links TRBV2 with TRBJ1-5; D perhaps matches TRBD1 (5 bases). Per the germline V gene, CDR1 is SNHLY and CDR2 is FYNNEI. The CDR3 spans 16 residues.

The V call is TRBV6-5, the J call TRBJ2-3, with a possible D match to TRBD1 (6 bases). CDR1 MNHEY and CDR2 SVGAGI come from the germline V gene. The CDR3 consists of 14 residues. Trimming cost V 6 bases and J 2 bases, with 12 bases left between them. CDR3 DNA sequence: TGTGCCAGCAGCCCGGACAGAGTCACAGATACGCAGTATTTT. Translated, it gives CASSPDRVTDTQYF.

Regarding this clone: The same CDR3 arises from other DNA sequences in this sample as well. Written as DNA, the CDR3 is TGTGCCAGCAGCCTCCCCGGGTCGAACACTGAAGCTTTCTTT. Residues: CASSLPGSNTEAFF. The chain recombines TRBV7-2 with TRBJ1-1; D unresolved. The V gene lost 5 bases and the J gene lost 1 base, with 11 bases spanning the gap. This CDR3 comprises 14 residues. Germline V CDR1 and CDR2: SGHTA, FQGNSA.

This chain's CDR3 is CASSQEVASGRTGELFF. CDR3 nucleotide sequence: TGCGCCAGCAGCCAAGAAGTCGCGAGCGGGAGGACCGGGGAGCTGTTTTTT. The chain joins TRBV4-1 to TRBJ2-2; 9 nucleotides line up with TRBD2. Unmatched junction bases numbered 7, after V lost 0 bases and J lost 5 bases. Germline CDR1 is MGHRA and CDR2 is YSYEKL. This CDR3 has 17 residues.

J is TRBJ1-6 and V is TRBV5-1, with TRBD1 identical over 10 bases. Germline CDR1 SGHRS, CDR2 YFSETQ. J was trimmed by 10 bases and V by 5 bases; bases with no gene match: 9. This CDR3 is 15 amino acids long. CDR3 nucleotides: TGCGCCAGCAGAAGAGACAGGGGGCGGCGGTCACCCCTCCACTTT. Amino acids: CASRRDRGRRSPLHF.

This rearrangement joins TRBV29-1 to TRBJ2-1; weak D call: TRBD1 (5 bases). The CDR3 spans 14 residues. Germline CDR1 and CDR2: SQVTM and ANQGSEA. V lost 4 bases to trimming and J lost 3 bases, with 13 bases between them. The CDR3 region is CSVGPGPYYNEQFF. The CDR3 DNA reads as TGCAGCGTTGGTCCAGGGCCTTACTACAATGAGCAGTTCTTC.

The rearrangement joins TRBV6-2 or TRBV6-3 to TRBJ1-4; D uncertain. Germline V gene sequence: CDR1 MNHEY, CDR2 SVGEGT. V lost 4 bases and J 8 bases, leaving 8 bases between the germline ends. The CDR3 contains 12 residues. As DNA, the CDR3 is TGTGCCAGCAGTTCCGGCGGGGAAAAACTGTTTTTT. This sequence encodes CASSSGGEKLFF.

The CDR3 sequence: CASSHSGGSSPLHF. DNA for the CDR3: TGTGCCAGCTCACATTCCGGGGGTAGTTCACCCCTCCACTTT. The genes are TRBV18 and TRBJ1-6; D possibly corresponds to TRBD1 (5 bases). The germline V gene has CDR1 KGHSH and CDR2 LQKENI. This CDR3 is built from 14 residues. Trimming pared 4 bases from V and 9 bases from J, leaving 13 bases between.

V is TRBV7-9 and J is TRBJ1-4; a possible D gene is TRBD1 (6 bases). This CDR3 comprises 19 residues. Germline assignment: CDR1 SEHNR and CDR2 FQNEAQ (reference sequence). V lost 4 bases and J lost 6, with 27 bases in between. CDR3 amino acids: CASSSPLGGGLSLDEKLFF. CDR3 DNA sequence: TGTGCCAGCAGCTCTCCCCTGGGCGGGGGGCTCTCTCTGGATGAAAAACTGTTTTTT.

The V gene is TRBV28, the J gene TRBJ2-5; D is perhaps TRBD2 (6 bases). CDR1 and CDR2 from the germline V gene are MDHEN and SYDVKM. The ends were cut back, 2 bases at V and 4 bases at J, with 11 bases in the middle. The CDR3 spans 14 residues. The CDR3 DNA reads as TGTGCCAGCAGTTTAGGAGGGGCGGGAGAGACCCAGTACTTC. Encoded protein: CASSLGGAGETQYF.